The 10 T cell receptor beta chains reported below all come from one sample, sequenced in a study of T-cell reconstitution after alpha-beta-depleted transplantation in children. Preparation of the TCRbeta library involved a method that used unique molecular identifiers. TCRdb used MiXCR to reprocess the PCR reads, holding one entry per CDR3 protein. Of 150,000 to 200,000 distinct CDR3 sequences listed, less than 15% are singletons. Sequencing used PBMCs from the stem cell graft donor, obtained from the stem cell graft. The receptors derive from a human donor who donated a stem cell graft to a child with acute lymphoblastic leukemia.

At least ten counts were recorded for this clonotype. The chain employs TRBV12-3 or TRBV12-4 and TRBJ2-2; TRBD1 might be the D (6 bases). The CDR3 spans 14 residues. The V gene lost 8 bases and the J gene lost 2 bases, with 12 bases spanning the gap. The CDR3 here is CASGTTPNTGELFF. Written as DNA, the CDR3 is TGTGCCAGCGGGACAACGCCCAACACCGGGGAGCTGTTTTTT.

This chain uses TRBV20-1 with TRBJ2-7; the match to TRBD2 covers 11 bases. From germline, CDR1 is DFQATT and CDR2 SNEGSKA (reference sequence). CDR3 length: 14 residues. The ends lost 6 bases at V and 5 bases at J; junction bases unmatched: 9. This chain's CDR3 is CSAVVAGGNHEQYF. CDR3 coding DNA: TGCAGTGCAGTCGTAGCGGGAGGGAACCACGAGCAGTACTTC.

There are many counts of this clonotype. CDR3 coding DNA: TGCAGTGCTAGAAAGGGTGGGGGCCGAACCTATTACGAGCAGTACTTC. Its protein product is CSARKGGGRTYYEQYF. The V and J genes are TRBV20-1 and TRBJ2-7, with a tentative D call TRBD1 (6 bases). The CDR3 contains 16 residues. The V gene lost 2 bases and the J gene lost 4 bases, with 21 bases spanning the gap. Germline V gene sequence: CDR1 DFQATT, CDR2 SNEGSKA (reference sequence).

On this clonotype itself: A single base separates this from a much larger clone, so it may be a read error. This chain joins TRBV13 and TRBJ2-7; TRBD2 agrees at 11 bases. Trimming took 2 bases from V and 7 from J; bases not matched to a gene: 19. The CDR3 covers 19 residues. Germline loops: CDR1 PRHDT, CDR2 FYEKMQ (reference sequence). CDR3 DNA sequence: TGTGCCAGCAGCTTAAGGGAAAAGATAGCGGGAGGGCCGTTCAGTGAGCAGTACTTC. It translates to CASSLREKIAGGPFSEQYF.

In regard to this clonotype: One base away lies a much larger clone, so this may be a sequencing read error. The chain has TRBV20-1 and TRBJ2-4; D unclear. The CDR3 length is 14 residues. Trimming shortened V by 3 bases and J by 0 bases, and 9 bases separated the two germline ends. CDR1 DFQATT and CDR2 SNEGSKA come from the germline V gene (reference sequence). CDR3 sequence: CSASFAVAKNIQYF. The CDR3 coding sequence is TGCAGTGCTAGCTTCGCGGTAGCCAAAAACATTCAGTACTTC.

This clonotype came up many times. This chain connects TRBV3-1 to TRBJ2-7, with a weak D call TRBD2 (5 bases). The germline V and J ends were trimmed by 2 bases and 0 bases, with 8 bases remaining between them. In germline, CDR1 is LGHDT, CDR2 YNNKEL (reference sequence). This CDR3 region has 14 residues. CDR3 sequence (DNA): TGTGCCAGCAGCCAAACGAGGGACTCCTACGAGCAGTACTTC. As protein: CASSQTRDSYEQYF.

This clonotype has a count of ten or more. CDR3 DNA: TGCAGTGCTAGAGATATCGGGACAGGGGACGGCTACACCTTC. Its translation is CSARDIGTGDGYTF. The chain uses TRBV20-1 and TRBJ1-2, with TRBD1 matching 10 bases. With V trimmed by 0 bases and J by 8 bases, 6 bases remained unmatched. CDR1 and CDR2 (germline): DFQATT, SNEGSKA (reference sequence). This CDR3 is built from 14 residues.

The chain carries TRBV30 and TRBJ1-5; TRBD1 matches at 10 bases. Germline values: CDR1 GTSNPN, CDR2 SVGIG (reference sequence). Trimming cost V 4 bases and J 3 bases; bases outside gene matches: 3. The CDR3 is made up of 14 amino acids. The CDR3, as DNA: TGTGCCTGGATGGACAGGGGGATCAATCAGCCCCAGCATTTT. Translation: CAWMDRGINQPQHF.

This clonotype was recorded many times. This chain connects TRBV5-1 to TRBJ2-7; 10 nucleotides agree with TRBD2. CDR1 SGHRS and CDR2 YFSETQ come from the germline V gene. This CDR3 is 16 amino acids long. J gave up 3 bases and V 0 bases, and 6 bases lay outside the gene matches. The CDR3 DNA is TGCGCCAGCAGCTTGGCGACGGGACTAGCGAGCTACGAGCAGTACTTC. Amino acids: CASSLATGLASYEQYF.

The count of this clonotype is one. The chain uses TRBV28 and TRBJ1-5; maybe TRBD1 (6 bases). Between the trimmed V and J ends, which lost 6 bases and 0 bases, there was a span of 12 bases. The CDR3 loop spans 15 amino acids. The germline V gene encodes CDR1 MDHEN and CDR2 SYDVKM. CDR3 loop: CASRDPRGSNQPQHF. In DNA, the CDR3 is TGTGCCAGCAGGGACCCCAGGGGTAGCAATCAGCCCCAGCATTTT.